A single sample gave rise to the 25 T cell receptor beta chains below, sequenced in a study of CD8+CD57+ T cells in acquired aplastic anemia. By flow cytometry, patients selected for sequencing had shown an expansion of CD8+CD57+ cells. Template material for TCR beta VDJ and CDR3 profiling consisted of genomic DNA. Each CDR3 protein is one row after TCRdb ran MiXCR on the reads. This table has approximately 190,000 distinct CDR3 sequences, more than 45% appearing once. Sequences were obtained from sorted CD4+, CD8+, or CD8+CD57+ T cells (not recorded which) from PBMCs. The source of these receptors is a human donor with aplastic anemia.

The chain has TRBV20-1 and TRBJ1-6; D uncertain. The CDR3 runs 15 residues. Germline V gives CDR1 DFQATT, CDR2 SNEGSKA (reference sequence). V was trimmed by 0 bases and J by 15 bases, leaving 21 bases between them. Written as DNA, the CDR3 is TGCAGTGCTAGAGATCAGAGGCGACCCTTATTCTTCCTCCACTTT. Translation gives CSARDQRRPLFFLHF.

This clonotype was counted many times. The chain has TRBV19 and TRBJ2-2, with D uncertain. This CDR3 has 14 amino acids. Trimming left V 7 bases short and J 0 bases short, with 9 bases between. The germline CDR1 and CDR2 sequences are LNHDA and SQIVND (reference sequence). The DNA for the CDR3 is TGTGCCAGTACTACGACCCCGAACACCGGGGAGCTGTTTTTT. It translates to CASTTTPNTGELFF.

The chain carries TRBV7-9 and TRBJ1-6; TRBD1 matches at 10 bases. Trimming at V came to 5 bases and at J to 13 bases, leaving 5 bases not matched to a gene. CDR3 length: 13 residues. From germline, CDR1 is SEHNR and CDR2 FQNEAQ (reference sequence). Here the CDR3 DNA reads TGTGCCAGCAGCCCCTGGACAGGGGGGCCCCTCCACTTT. Its translation is CASSPWTGGPLHF. Based on the CDR3 plus reference TRBV7-9 and TRBJ1-6, the full variable domain is DTGVSQNPRHKITKRGQNVTFRCDPISEHNRLYWYRQTLGQGPEFLTYFQNEAQLEKSRLLSDRFSAERPKGSFSTLEIQRTEQGDSAMYLCASSPWTGGPLHFGNGTRLTVT.

This clonotype appeared a single time. This chain connects TRBV10-3 to TRBJ1-1; D gene ambiguous. Germline CDR1 ENHRY, CDR2 SYGVKD. Trimming pared 0 bases from V and 1 base from J, leaving 6 bases between. This CDR3 has 14 amino acids. CDR3 DNA: TGTGCCATCAGTGAGTCGACGGAGAACACTGAAGCTTTCTTT. This translates into CAISESTENTEAFF.

Written as DNA, the CDR3 is TGTGCCAGCGGTATTGTGGATACGCAGTATTTT. It translates to CASGIVDTQYF. This sequence joins TRBV14 and TRBJ2-3; D unclear. This CDR3 contains 11 residues. The germline CDR1 and CDR2 sequences are SGHDN and FVKESK. Deletions cut 8 bases from V and 6 bases from J, with 9 bases between.

Notes on this clonotype: Since a much larger clone is just one base distant, this may be a read error. The chain employs TRBV7-9 and TRBJ2-7; TRBD2 might be the D (7 bases). This CDR3 spans 14 amino acids. Germline values: CDR1 SEHNR, CDR2 FQNEAQ (reference sequence). The CDR3 DNA reads as TGTGCCGGCAGCTTAGGGCGGGGGCGCAGCGAGCAGTACTTC. Translation gives CAGSLGRGRSEQYF.

The V and J genes are TRBV4-1 and TRBJ1-1; no definite D call. Between the trimmed V and J ends, which lost 0 bases and 2 bases, there was a span of 19 bases. The CDR3 spans 18 residues. CDR1 is MGHRA and CDR2 is YSYEKL in the germline V gene. CDR3 in DNA: TGCGCCAGCAGCCAAGATGCGACATTCCTGGACGTAAACACTGAAGCTTTCTTT. Residues: CASSQDATFLDVNTEAFF.

This clonotype turned up a few times. This chain connects TRBV6-1 to TRBJ2-1, with D possibly matching TRBD1 (6 bases). V was trimmed by 3 bases and J by 7 bases, leaving 19 bases between them. Germline V lookup: CDR1 MNHNS, CDR2 SASEGT. CDR3 length: 16 residues. The CDR3 nucleotides are TGTGCCAGCAGTGAGACAGGCCTAGGATATGTGAATGAGCAGTTCTTC. Its protein product is CASSETGLGYVNEQFF.

This clonotype was counted a single time. The genes are TRBV29-1 and TRBJ1-4; no firm D call. The V end was cut by 6 bases, the J end by 6 bases, with 17 bases between. Per the germline V gene, CDR1 is SQVTM and CDR2 is ANQGSEA. The CDR3 is 14 amino acids. CDR3 residues: CSVIDTAQHEKLFF. In DNA form, the CDR3 reads TGCAGCGTAATCGATACTGCCCAACATGAAAAACTGTTTTTT.

This clonotype has ten or more counts. The V gene is TRBV5-1, the J gene TRBJ1-6; D not resolved. Germline CDR1 and CDR2: SGHRS and YFSETQ. V was trimmed by 4 bases and J by 11 bases, leaving 19 bases between them. The CDR3 totals 15 residues. The CDR3 loop reads CASSPEVGSWPPLHF. The CDR3 bases are TGCGCCAGCAGCCCCGAGGTGGGTTCGTGGCCACCCCTCCACTTT.

This clonotype has a count of ten or more. V and J are TRBV13 and TRBJ2-7; no reliable D call. V shed 2 bases and J shed 7 bases, with 9 bases lying between them. CDR1 is PRHDT and CDR2 is FYEKMQ in the germline V gene (reference sequence). The CDR3 runs to 12 residues. CDR3 DNA sequence: TGTGCCAGCAGCTTACTACAGAATGAGCAGTACTTC. Amino acids: CASSLLQNEQYF.

In this sample, this clonotype turned up many times. This sequence joins TRBV7-2 and TRBJ1-3; possible D gene TRBD1, 5 bases. The CDR3 is made up of 15 amino acids. The V gene lost 3 bases and the J gene lost 2 bases, with 11 bases spanning the gap. Germline CDR1 is SGHTA and CDR2 is FQGNSA. The CDR3 protein is CASSFTGTPGNTIYF. In DNA form, the CDR3 reads TGTGCCAGCAGCTTTACCGGGACCCCTGGAAACACCATATATTTT.

This chain uses TRBV7-2 with TRBJ1-1, with TRBD1 matching 7 bases. The CDR3 consists of 12 residues. V shed 1 base, J shed 13 bases, and the junction held 6 bases outside the gene matches. The germline V gene encodes CDR1 SGHTA and CDR2 FQGNSA. CDR3 residues: CASSLEDRVSFF. CDR3 sequence (DNA): TGTGCCAGCAGCTTAGAAGACAGGGTTAGTTTCTTT. The variable domain in full, with the rest retrieved from reference TRBV7-2 and TRBJ1-1, is GAGVSQSPSNKVTEKGKDVELRCDPISGHTALYWYRQSLGQGLEFLIYFQGNSAPDKSGLPSDRFSAERTGGSVSTLTIQRTQQEDSAVYLCASSLEDRVSFFGQGTRLTVV.

This clonotype was counted ten times or more. V usage is TRBV29-1 and J usage is TRBJ2-6; D uncertain. The V end was cut by 4 bases, the J end by 4 bases, with 8 bases between. The CDR3 loop spans 13 amino acids. Per germline, CDR1 SQVTM and CDR2 ANQGSEA. This chain's CDR3 is CSVARFGANVLTF. As DNA, the CDR3 is TGCAGCGTTGCACGGTTCGGGGCCAACGTCCTGACTTTC.

This chain connects TRBV7-2 to TRBJ2-7; D unresolved. This CDR3 has 14 residues. Deletions cut 7 bases from V and 3 bases from J, with 16 bases between. CDR1 is SGHTA, CDR2 FQGNSA, per germline. CDR3 sequence reads: CASNPSAEIYEQYF. In DNA form, the CDR3 reads TGTGCCAGCAACCCTTCAGCAGAGATCTACGAGCAGTACTTC.

The rearrangement uses TRBV10-3 and TRBJ2-1, with D unresolved. The CDR3 sequence is 14 residues long. Trimming shortened V by 10 bases and J by 9 bases, and 22 bases separated the two germline ends. Germline-derived CDR1 and CDR2 are ENHRY and SYGVKD. CDR3 DNA: TGTGCCACCCGACCGGCTAGTGGTGTGGGTGAGCAGTTCTTC. Its protein product is CATRPASGVGEQFF.

This clonotype has ten or more counts. The genes are TRBV6-1 and TRBJ1-6, with D possibly being TRBD1 (5 bases). Germline values: CDR1 MNHNS, CDR2 SASEGT. With 10 bases removed from V and 10 bases from J, the gap between germline ends came to 17 bases. CDR3 length equals 13 residues. In DNA, the CDR3 is TGTGCCATAAAGGGAGAGGGGAACTCACCCCTCCACTTT. This codes for CAIKGEGNSPLHF.

With regard to this clonotype: It may be a read error: a sequence one base away is much more abundant. V is TRBV5-1 and J is TRBJ2-5, with D perhaps given as TRBD1 or TRBD2 (7 bases each). CDR1 and CDR2 from the germline V gene are SGHRS and YFSETQ. This CDR3 comprises 14 residues. CDR3 region: CASSGEGARETRYF. The CDR3 region has the DNA TGCGCCAGCAGCGGGGAGGGGGCGCGGGAGACCCGGTACTTC.

This clonotype was recorded many times. The CDR3 is CASMGVYGYTF. CDR3 bases: TGTGCCAGTATGGGGGTCTATGGCTACACCTTC. The chain carries TRBV19 and TRBJ1-2; D perhaps matches TRBD1 (5 bases). This CDR3 has 11 residues. The V end was cut by 7 bases, the J end by 4 bases, with 7 bases between. Per the germline V gene, CDR1 is LNHDA and CDR2 is SQIVND (reference sequence).

The V gene is TRBV5-8, the J gene TRBJ1-6; TRBD1 agrees at 9 bases. The CDR3 has 15 residues. Germline V gene lookup returns CDR1 SGHTS and CDR2 YDEGEE. V shed 3 bases and J 8 bases; nucleotides not matched to a gene: 6. CDR3 in DNA: TGTGCCAGCAGCTACGGGACAGGGACAGATTCACCCCTCCACTTT. This gives the protein CASSYGTGTDSPLHF.

V is TRBV4-2 and J is TRBJ2-5, with 9 nucleotides matching TRBD2. V lost 0 bases to trimming and J lost 5 bases; unmatched junction nucleotides: 16. The CDR3 is 19 amino acids. Germline CDR1 reads LGHNA; CDR2 reads YNFKEQ. The CDR3 spells CASSQESGGRARGGETQYF. For the CDR3, the DNA is TGTGCCAGCAGCCAAGAGTCAGGCGGGAGGGCGAGGGGGGGGGAGACCCAGTACTTC.

This clonotype was counted between two and nine times. The rearrangement links TRBV10-3 to TRBJ2-3; 10 bases agree with TRBD2. This CDR3 region has 15 residues. The V and J ends lost 7 bases and 6 bases, in that order; junction bases with no gene match: 10. Looked up from germline, CDR1 is ENHRY and CDR2 is SYGVKD. CDR3 residues: CAITEAGGQGDTQYF. DNA of the CDR3: TGTGCCATCACTGAAGCGGGGGGGCAGGGGGATACGCAGTATTTT.

This clonotype was seen repeatedly, ten times or more. V and J are TRBV4-1 and TRBJ1-6; D gene uncertain. CDR3 size: 13 residues. The V end was cut by 0 bases, the J end by 9 bases, with 6 bases between. Looked up from germline, CDR1 is MGHRA and CDR2 is YSYEKL. The CDR3 DNA is TGCGCCAGCAGCCAAGATATCGCTTCACCCCTCCACTTT. Translated: CASSQDIASPLHF.

A word on this clonotype: This may stem from a read error, because a much larger clone lies one nucleotide away. The V and J genes are TRBV6-4 and TRBJ1-5; D remains unclear. Germline V gene lookup returns CDR1 MRHNA and CDR2 SNTAGT. The CDR3 runs to 13 residues. The CDR3 loop is CASSDRVDQPHHF. Here the CDR3 DNA reads TGTGCCAGCAGTGACAGGGTTGATCAGCCCCATCATTTT.

The J gene is TRBJ1-5, the V gene TRBV19, with 8 bases that match TRBD1. This CDR3 contains 14 residues. J lost 3 bases, V lost 8 bases, and 6 bases had no gene match. CDR1 is LNHDA and CDR2 is SQIVND in the germline V gene (reference sequence). CDR3 protein: CASFGTGPNQPQHF. Here the CDR3 DNA reads TGTGCCAGTTTCGGGACAGGACCCAATCAGCCCCAGCATTTT.